This T cell receptor beta chain is drawn from a study of cytomegalovirus exposure and HLA in healthy donors. Study-level results: The authors later found most CMV-associated TCR beta chains appeared HLA-restricted. Several top significant clusters appeared, in a later analysis, to be linked to common viral pathogens. For most TCR sequences rarity was the rule, although some public TCRs occurred in many donors.

The junction had 10 bases not matched to a gene; V was cut back by 4 bases and J by 7 bases. The germline CDR1 and CDR2 sequences are SGDLS and YYNGEE. The CDR3 runs to 14 residues. A remark on this clone: The antigen is unknown.

Healthy bone marrow donors formed the donor group. Primers for the PCR totalled 60 Vbeta and 13 Jbeta. Sequencing was performed with immunoSEQ multiplex PCR; in TCRdb, only in-frame clones are kept and a portion is missing. The sample holds 100,000 to 130,000 clones; 81% are singletons and the top ten take 2% to 2.5%. V gene TRBV9 combines with J gene TRBJ2-5, with 7 nucleotides matching TRBD2. This receptor was obtained from a man under 40 in good health and CMV-seronegative. Sequencing was carried out using PBMCs. CDR3 sequence reads: CASSPLGGGATQYF. The DNA of the CDR3 is TGTGCCAGCAGCCCTCTGGGGGGAGGGGCGACCCAGTACTTC.